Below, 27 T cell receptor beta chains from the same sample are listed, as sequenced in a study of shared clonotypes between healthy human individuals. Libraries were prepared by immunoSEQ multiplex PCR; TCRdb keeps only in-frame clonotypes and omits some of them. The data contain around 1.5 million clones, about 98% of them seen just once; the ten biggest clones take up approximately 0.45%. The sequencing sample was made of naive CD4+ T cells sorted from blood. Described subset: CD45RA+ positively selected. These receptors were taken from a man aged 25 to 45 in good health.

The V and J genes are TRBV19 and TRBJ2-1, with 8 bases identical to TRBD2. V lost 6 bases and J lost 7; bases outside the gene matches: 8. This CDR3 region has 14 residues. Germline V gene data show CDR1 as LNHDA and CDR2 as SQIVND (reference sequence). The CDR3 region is CASRGAGVKNEQFF. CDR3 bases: TGTGCCAGTAGGGGAGCGGGAGTTAAAAATGAGCAGTTCTTC.

CDR3 coding DNA: TGTGCCAGCCATCTAGCGGGGGGGCCGGAGACCCAGTACTTC. It encodes CASHLAGGPETQYF. The chain joins TRBV28 to TRBJ2-5, with 12 nucleotides matching TRBD2. Germline CDR1 reads MDHEN; CDR2 reads SYDVKM. V dropped 8 bases and J dropped 5; count of bases not matched to a gene: 6. CDR3 length: 14 residues.

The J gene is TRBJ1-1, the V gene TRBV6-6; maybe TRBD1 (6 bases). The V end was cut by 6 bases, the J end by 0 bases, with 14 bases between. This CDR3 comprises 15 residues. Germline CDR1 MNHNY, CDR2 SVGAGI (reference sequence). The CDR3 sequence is CASSRRTDMNTEAFF. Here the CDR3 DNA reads TGTGCCAGCAGCCGTAGGACAGATATGAACACTGAAGCTTTCTTT.

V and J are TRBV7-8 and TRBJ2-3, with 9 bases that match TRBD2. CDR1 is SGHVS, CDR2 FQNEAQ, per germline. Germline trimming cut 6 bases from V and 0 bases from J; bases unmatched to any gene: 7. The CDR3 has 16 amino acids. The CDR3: CASRTEAGGSTDTQYF. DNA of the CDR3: TGTGCCAGCAGGACGGAGGCGGGAGGGAGCACAGATACGCAGTATTTT.

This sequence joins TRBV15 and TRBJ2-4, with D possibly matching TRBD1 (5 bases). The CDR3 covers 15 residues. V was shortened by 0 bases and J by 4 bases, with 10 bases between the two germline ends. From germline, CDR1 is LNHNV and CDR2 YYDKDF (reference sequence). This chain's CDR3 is CATSREWGEKNIQYF. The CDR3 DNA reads TGTGCCACCAGCAGAGAGTGGGGCGAGAAAAACATTCAGTACTTC.

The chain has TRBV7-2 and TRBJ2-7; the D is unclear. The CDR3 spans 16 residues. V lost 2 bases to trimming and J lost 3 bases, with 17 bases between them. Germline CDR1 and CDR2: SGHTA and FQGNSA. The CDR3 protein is CASSLPSGPKDYEQYF. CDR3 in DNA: TGTGCCAGCAGCTTACCATCCGGGCCCAAAGACTACGAGCAGTACTTC.

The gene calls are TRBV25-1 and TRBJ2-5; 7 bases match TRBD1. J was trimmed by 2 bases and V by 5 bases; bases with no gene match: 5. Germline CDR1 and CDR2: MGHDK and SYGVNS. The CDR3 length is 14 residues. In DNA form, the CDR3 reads TGTGCCAGCAGTAAGACAGGGTGGCAAGAGACCCAGTACTTC. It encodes CASSKTGWQETQYF. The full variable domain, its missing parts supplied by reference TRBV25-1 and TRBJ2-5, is EADIYQTPRYLVIGTGKKITLECSQTMGHDKMYWYQQDPGMELHLIHYSYGVNSTEKGDLSSESTVSRIRTEHFPLTLESARPSHTSQYLCASSKTGWQETQYFGPGTRLLVL.

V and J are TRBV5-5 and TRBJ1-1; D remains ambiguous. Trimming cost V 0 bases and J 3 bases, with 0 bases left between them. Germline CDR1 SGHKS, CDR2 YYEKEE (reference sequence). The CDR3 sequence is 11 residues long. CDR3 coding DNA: TGTGCCAGCAGCTTGGACACTGAAGCTTTCTTT. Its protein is CASSLDTEAFF.

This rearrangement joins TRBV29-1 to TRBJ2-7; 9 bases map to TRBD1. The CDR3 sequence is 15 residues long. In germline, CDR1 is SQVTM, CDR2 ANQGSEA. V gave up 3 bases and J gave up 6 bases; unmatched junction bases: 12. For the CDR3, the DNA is TGCAGCGTTGACGGGCCCGACAGGGGGTCCGGCGAGCAGTACTTC. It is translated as CSVDGPDRGSGEQYF.

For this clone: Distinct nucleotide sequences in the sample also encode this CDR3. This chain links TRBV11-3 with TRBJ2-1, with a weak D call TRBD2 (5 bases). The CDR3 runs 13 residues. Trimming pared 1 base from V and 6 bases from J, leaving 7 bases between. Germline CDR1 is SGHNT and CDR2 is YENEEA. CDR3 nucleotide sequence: TGTGCCAGCAGCTTAGCGGGAAGCAATGAGCAGTTCTTC. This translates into CASSLAGSNEQFF.

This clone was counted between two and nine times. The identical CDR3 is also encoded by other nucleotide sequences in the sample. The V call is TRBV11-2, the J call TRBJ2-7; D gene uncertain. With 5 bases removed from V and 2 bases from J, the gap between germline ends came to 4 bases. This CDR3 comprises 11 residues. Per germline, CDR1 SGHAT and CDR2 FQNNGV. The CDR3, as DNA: TGTGCCAGCAGCCGGACCTACGAGCAGTACTTC. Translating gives CASSRTYEQYF.

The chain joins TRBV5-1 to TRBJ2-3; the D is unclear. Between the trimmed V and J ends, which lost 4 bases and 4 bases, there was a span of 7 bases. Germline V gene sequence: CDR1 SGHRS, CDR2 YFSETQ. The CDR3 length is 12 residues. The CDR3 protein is CASSAVPDTQYF. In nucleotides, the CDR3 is TGCGCCAGCAGCGCAGTACCAGATACGCAGTATTTT.

The CDR3, as DNA: TGTGCCTGGGACCAACGAGCCGGGGAGCTGTTTTTT. Residues: CAWDQRAGELFF. This chain joins TRBV30 and TRBJ2-2; no clear D gene. The V gene's germline CDR1 is GTSNPN and CDR2 SVGIG (reference sequence). Trimming left V 5 bases short and J 6 bases short, with 10 bases between. The CDR3 covers 12 residues.

CDR3 sequence: CASSSNHGGTKNIQYF. The CDR3 coding sequence is TGTGCCAGCAGTAGTAACCACGGAGGAACCAAAAACATTCAGTACTTC. The chain couples TRBV9 to TRBJ2-4; D possibly corresponds to TRBD2 (5 bases). V was cut by 5 bases and J by 2 bases, with 17 bases left in between. Germline V gene sequence: CDR1 SGDLS, CDR2 YYNGEE. The CDR3 has 16 amino acids. Looking up the rest from reference TRBV9 and TRBJ2-4 gives the full variable domain: DSGVTQTPKHLITATGQRVTLRCSPRSGDLSVYWYQQSLDQGLQFLIQYYNGEERAKGNILERFSAQQFPDLHSELNLSSLELGDSALYFCASSSNHGGTKNIQYFGAGTRLSVL.

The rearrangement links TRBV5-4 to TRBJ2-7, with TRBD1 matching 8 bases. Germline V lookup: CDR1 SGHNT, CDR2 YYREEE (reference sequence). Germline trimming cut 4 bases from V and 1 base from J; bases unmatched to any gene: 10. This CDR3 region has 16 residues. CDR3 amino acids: CASSETPTGASYEQYF. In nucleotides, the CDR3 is TGTGCCAGCAGCGAAACCCCGACAGGGGCATCCTACGAGCAGTACTTC.

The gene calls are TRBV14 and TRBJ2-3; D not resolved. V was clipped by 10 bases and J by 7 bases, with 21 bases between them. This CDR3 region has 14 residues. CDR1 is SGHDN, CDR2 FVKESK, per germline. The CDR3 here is CATFIPTPLNTQYF. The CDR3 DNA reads TGTGCCACCTTTATCCCTACCCCGTTGAATACGCAGTATTTT. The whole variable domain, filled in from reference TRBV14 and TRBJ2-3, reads EAGVTQFPSHSVIEKGQTVTLRCDPISGHDNLYWYRRVMGKEIKFLLHFVKESKQDESGMPNNRFLAERTGGTYSTLKVQPAELEDSGVYFCATFIPTPLNTQYFGPGTRLTVL.

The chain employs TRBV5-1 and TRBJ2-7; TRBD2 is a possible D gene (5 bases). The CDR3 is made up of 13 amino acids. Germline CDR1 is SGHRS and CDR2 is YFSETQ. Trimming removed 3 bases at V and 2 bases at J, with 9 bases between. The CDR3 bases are TGCGCCAGCAGCTGGGAGATCCCCTACGAGCAGTACTTC. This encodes CASSWEIPYEQYF. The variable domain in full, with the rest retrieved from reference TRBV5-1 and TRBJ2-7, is KAGVTQTPRYLIKTRGQQVTLSCSPISGHRSVSWYQQTPGQGLQFLFEYFSETQRNKGNFPGRFSGRQFSNSRSEMNVSTLELGDSALYLCASSWEIPYEQYFGPGTRLTVT.

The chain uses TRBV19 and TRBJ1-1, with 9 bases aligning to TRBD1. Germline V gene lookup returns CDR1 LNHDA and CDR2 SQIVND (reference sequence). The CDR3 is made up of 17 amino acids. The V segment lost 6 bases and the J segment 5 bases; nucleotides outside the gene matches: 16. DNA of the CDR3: TGTGCCAGTAGGCGGACAGGGGATGTCGATTTGAGGACTGAAGCTTTCTTT. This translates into CASRRTGDVDLRTEAFF.

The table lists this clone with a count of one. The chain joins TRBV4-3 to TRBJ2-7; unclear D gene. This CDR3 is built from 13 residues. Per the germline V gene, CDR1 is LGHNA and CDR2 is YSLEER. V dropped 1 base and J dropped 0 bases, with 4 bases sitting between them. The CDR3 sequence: CASSQGLSYEQYF. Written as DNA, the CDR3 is TGCGCCAGCAGCCAAGGTCTCTCCTACGAGCAGTACTTC.

The CDR3 spells CASRTGQPGKLFF. In DNA form, the CDR3 reads TGTGCCAGCAGAACCGGCCAGCCTGGGAAACTGTTTTTT. The chain combines TRBV2 with TRBJ1-4; D ambiguous. Germline-derived CDR1 and CDR2 are SNHLY and FYNNEI. Between the trimmed V and J ends, which lost 6 bases and 11 bases, there was a span of 16 bases. The CDR3 loop spans 13 amino acids.

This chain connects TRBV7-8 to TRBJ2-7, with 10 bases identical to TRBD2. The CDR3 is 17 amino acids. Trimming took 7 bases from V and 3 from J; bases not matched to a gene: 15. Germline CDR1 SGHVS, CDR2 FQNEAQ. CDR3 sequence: CASTPPSGSPDRYEQYF. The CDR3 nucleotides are TGTGCCAGCACCCCCCCTAGCGGGAGTCCAGACCGCTACGAGCAGTACTTC.

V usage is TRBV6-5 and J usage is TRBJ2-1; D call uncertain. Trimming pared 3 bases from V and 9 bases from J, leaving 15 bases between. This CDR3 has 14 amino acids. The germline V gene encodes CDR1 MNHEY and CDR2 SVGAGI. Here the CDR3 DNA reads TGTGCCAGCAGTTATAAGACTTTTTCCGCTGAGCAGTTCTTC. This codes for CASSYKTFSAEQFF.

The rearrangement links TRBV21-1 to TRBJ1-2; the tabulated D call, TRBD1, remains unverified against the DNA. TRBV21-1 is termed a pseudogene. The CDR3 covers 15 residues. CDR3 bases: TGTGCCAGCAGCAAATCTCACAGGGGAATCTATGGCTACACCTTC. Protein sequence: CASSKSHRGIYGYTF.

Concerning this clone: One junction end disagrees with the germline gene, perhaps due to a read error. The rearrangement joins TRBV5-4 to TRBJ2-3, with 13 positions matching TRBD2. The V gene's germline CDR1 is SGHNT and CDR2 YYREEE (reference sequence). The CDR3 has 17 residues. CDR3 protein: CASSPSGLAGASDTGDF. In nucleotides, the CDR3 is TGTGCCAGCAGCCCATCCGGACTAGCGGGAGCCTCAGATACGGGGGATTTT.

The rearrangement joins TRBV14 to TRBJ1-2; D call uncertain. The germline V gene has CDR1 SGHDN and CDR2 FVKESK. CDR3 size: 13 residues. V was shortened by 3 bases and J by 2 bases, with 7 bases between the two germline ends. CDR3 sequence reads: CASSHGQNYGYTF. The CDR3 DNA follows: TGTGCCAGCAGCCATGGGCAGAACTATGGCTACACCTTC. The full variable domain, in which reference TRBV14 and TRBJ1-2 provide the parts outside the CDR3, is EAGVTQFPSHSVIEKGQTVTLRCDPISGHDNLYWYRRVMGKEIKFLLHFVKESKQDESGMPNNRFLAERTGGTYSTLKVQPAELEDSGVYFCASSHGQNYGYTFGSGTRLTVV.

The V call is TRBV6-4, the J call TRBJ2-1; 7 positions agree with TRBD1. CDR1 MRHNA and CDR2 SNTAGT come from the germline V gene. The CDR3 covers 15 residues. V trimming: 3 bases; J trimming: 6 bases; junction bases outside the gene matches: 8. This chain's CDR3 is CASSEELNRGNEQFF. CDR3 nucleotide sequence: TGTGCCAGCAGTGAGGAATTAAACAGGGGCAATGAGCAGTTCTTC.

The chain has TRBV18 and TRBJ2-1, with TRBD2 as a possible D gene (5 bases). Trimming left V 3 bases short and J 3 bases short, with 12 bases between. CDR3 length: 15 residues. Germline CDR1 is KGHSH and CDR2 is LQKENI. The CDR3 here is CASSPPGVYYNEQFF. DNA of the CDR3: TGTGCCAGCTCACCCCCCGGGGTTTACTACAATGAGCAGTTCTTC.